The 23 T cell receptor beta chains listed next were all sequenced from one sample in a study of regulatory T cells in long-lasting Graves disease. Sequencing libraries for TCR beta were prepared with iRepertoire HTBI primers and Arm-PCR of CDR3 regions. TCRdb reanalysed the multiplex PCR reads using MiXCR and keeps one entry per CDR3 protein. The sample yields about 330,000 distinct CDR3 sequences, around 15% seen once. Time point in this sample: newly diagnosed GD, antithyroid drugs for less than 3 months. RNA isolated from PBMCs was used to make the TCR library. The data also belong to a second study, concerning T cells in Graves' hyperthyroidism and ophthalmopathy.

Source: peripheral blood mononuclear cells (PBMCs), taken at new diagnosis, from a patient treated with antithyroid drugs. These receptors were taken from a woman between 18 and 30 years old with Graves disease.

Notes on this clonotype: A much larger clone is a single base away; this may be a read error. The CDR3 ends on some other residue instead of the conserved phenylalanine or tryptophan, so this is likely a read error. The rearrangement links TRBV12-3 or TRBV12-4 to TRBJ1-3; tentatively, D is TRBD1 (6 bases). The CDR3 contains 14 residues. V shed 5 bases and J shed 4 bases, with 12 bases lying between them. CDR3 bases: TGTGCCAGCAGTGCCAGGGGTTCCGGAAACACCATATATTAT. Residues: CASSARGSGNTIYY.

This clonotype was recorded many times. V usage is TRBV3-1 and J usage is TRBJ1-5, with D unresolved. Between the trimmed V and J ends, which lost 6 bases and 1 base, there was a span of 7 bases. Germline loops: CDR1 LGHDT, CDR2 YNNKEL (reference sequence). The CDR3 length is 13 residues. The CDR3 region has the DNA TGTGCCAGCAGTCTGGAGAGCAATCAGCCCCAGCATTTT. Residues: CASSLESNQPQHF.

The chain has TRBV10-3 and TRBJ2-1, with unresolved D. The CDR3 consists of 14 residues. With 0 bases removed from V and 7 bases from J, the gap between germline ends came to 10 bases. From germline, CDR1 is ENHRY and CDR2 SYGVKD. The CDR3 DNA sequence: TGTGCCATCAGTGAGTCCGGGCCGCGGAATGAGCAGTTCTTC. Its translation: CAISESGPRNEQFF.

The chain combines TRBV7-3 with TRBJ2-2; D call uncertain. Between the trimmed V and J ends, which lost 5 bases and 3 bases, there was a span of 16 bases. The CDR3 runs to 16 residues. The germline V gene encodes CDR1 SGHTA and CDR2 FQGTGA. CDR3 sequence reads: CASSPALNFDTGELFF. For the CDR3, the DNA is TGTGCCAGCAGCCCCGCGCTAAATTTTGACACCGGGGAGCTGTTTTTT.

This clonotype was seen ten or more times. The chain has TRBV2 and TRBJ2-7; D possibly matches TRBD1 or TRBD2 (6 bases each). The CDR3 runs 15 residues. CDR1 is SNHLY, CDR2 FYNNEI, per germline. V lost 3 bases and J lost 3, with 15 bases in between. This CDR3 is CASSDKGGPFYEQYF. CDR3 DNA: TGTGCCAGCAGTGACAAGGGGGGCCCCTTCTACGAGCAGTACTTC. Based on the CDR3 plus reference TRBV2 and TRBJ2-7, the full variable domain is EPEVTQTPSHQVTQMGQEVILRCVPISNHLYFYWYRQILGQKVEFLVSFYNNEISEKSEIFDDQFSVERPDGSNFTLKIRSTKLEDSAMYFCASSDKGGPFYEQYFGPGTRLTVT.

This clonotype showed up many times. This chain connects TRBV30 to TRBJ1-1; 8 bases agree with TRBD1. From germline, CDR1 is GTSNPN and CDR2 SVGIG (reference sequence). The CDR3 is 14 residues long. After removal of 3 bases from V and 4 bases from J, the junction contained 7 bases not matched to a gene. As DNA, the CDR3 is TGTGCCTGGAGGGGACAGGCCGCAGGCACTGAAGCTTTCTTT. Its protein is CAWRGQAAGTEAFF.

Here the CDR3 DNA reads TGTGCCAGCAGCTTGGAGAGCGGGTCTTCCTACGAGCAGTACTTC. Translation: CASSLESGSSYEQYF. J is TRBJ2-7 and V is TRBV7-9; D perhaps matches TRBD2 (6 bases). CDR1 and CDR2 (germline): SEHNR, FQNEAQ (reference sequence). The V and J ends lost 3 bases and 1 base respectively, with 13 bases between them. The CDR3 is 15 residues long.

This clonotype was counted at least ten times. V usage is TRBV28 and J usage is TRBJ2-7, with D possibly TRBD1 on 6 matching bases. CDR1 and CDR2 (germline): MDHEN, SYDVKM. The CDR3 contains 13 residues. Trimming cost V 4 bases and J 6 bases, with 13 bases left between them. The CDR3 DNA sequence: TGTGCCAGCAGTTCGACAGGTTTTTTCGAGCAGTACTTC. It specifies CASSSTGFFEQYF.

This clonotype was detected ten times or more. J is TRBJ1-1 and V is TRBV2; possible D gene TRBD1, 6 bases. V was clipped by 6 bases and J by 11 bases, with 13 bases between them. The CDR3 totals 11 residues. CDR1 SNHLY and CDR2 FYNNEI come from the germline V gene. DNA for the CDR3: TGTGCCAGCAGGGGGGCGAGGAACGCTTTCTTT. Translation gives CASRGARNAFF.

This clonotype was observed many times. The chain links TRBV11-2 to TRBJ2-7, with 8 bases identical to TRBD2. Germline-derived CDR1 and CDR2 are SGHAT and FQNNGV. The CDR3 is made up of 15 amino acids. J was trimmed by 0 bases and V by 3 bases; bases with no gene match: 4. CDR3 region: CASSFSGGPSYEQYF. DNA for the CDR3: TGTGCCAGCAGCTTCAGCGGGGGTCCCTCCTACGAGCAGTACTTC. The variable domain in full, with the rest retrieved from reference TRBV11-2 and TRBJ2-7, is EAGVAQSPRYKIIEKRQSVAFWCNPISGHATLYWYQQILGQGPKLLIQFQNNGVVDDSQLPKDRFSAERLKGVDSTLKIQPAKLEDSAVYLCASSFSGGPSYEQYFGPGTRLTVT.

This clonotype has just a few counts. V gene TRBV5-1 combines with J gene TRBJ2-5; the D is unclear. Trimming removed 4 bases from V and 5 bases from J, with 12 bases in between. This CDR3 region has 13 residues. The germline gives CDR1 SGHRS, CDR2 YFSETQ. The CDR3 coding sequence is TGCGCCAGCAGCCTCAACCCAGAGGAGACCCAGTACTTC. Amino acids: CASSLNPEETQYF.

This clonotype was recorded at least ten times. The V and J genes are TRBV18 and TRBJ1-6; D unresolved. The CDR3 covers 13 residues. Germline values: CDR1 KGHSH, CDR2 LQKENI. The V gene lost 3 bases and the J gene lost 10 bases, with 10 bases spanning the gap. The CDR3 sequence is CASSPTANSPLHF. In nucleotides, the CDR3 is TGTGCCAGCTCACCGACGGCTAACTCACCCCTCCACTTT.

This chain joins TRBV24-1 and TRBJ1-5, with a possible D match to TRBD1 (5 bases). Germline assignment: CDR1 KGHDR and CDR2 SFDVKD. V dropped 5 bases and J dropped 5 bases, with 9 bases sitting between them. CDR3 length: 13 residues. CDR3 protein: CATSVDSYQPQHF. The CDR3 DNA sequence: TGTGCCACCAGTGTCGACAGCTATCAGCCCCAGCATTTT.

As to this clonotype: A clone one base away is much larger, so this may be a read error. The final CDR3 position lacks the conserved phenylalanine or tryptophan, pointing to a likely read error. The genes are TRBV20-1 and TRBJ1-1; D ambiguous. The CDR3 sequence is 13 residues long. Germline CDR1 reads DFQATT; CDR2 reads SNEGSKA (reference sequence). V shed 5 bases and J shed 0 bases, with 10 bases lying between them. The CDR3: CSAPPVMNTEAFL. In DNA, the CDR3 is TGCAGTGCTCCTCCCGTCATGAACACTGAAGCTTTCTTG.

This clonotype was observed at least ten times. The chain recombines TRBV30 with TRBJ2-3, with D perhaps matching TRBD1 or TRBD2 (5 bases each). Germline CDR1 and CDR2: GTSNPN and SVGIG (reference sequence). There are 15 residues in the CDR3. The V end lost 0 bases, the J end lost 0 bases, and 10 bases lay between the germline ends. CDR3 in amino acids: CAWSVSGASTDTQYF. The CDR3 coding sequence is TGTGCCTGGAGTGTATCCGGGGCGAGCACAGATACGCAGTATTTT.

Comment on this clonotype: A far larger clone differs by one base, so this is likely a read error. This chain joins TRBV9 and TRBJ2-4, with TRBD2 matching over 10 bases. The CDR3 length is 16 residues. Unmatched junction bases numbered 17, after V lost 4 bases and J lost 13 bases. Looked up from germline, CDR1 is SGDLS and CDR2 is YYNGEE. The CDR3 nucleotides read TGTGCCAGCAGCCCCGGACTAGCGGACTCCTACAATGAGCAGTACTTC. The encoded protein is CASSPGLADSYNEQYF.

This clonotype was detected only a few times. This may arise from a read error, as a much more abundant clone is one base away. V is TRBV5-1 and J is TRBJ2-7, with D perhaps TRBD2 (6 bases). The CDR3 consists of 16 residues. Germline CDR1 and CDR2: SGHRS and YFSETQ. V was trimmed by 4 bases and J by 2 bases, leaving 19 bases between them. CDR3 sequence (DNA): TGCGCCAGCAGCGCAAGAATGGACGGGAGCCCCTACGAGCAGTACTTC. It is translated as CASSARMDGSPYEQYF.

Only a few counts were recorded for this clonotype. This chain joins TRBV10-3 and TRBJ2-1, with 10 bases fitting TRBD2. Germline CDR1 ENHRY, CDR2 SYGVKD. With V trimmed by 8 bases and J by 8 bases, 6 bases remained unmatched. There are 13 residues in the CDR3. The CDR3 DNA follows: TGTGCCATCGCTAGCGGGAGCCGGGATGAGCAGTTCTTC. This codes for CAIASGSRDEQFF.

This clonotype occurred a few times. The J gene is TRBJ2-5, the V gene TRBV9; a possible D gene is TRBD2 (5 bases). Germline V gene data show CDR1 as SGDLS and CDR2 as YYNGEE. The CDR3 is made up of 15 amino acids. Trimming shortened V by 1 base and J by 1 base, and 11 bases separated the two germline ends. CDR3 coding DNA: TGTGCCAGCAGCGTAACTGGAGGCCGCCAAGAGACCCAGTACTTC. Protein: CASSVTGGRQETQYF.

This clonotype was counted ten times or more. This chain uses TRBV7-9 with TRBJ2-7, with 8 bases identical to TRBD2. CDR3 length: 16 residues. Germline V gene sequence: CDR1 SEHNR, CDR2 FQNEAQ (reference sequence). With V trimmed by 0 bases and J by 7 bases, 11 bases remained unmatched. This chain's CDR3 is CASSLAHSRGAGEQYF. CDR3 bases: TGTGCCAGCAGCTTAGCTCACTCGCGGGGGGCCGGGGAGCAGTACTTC.

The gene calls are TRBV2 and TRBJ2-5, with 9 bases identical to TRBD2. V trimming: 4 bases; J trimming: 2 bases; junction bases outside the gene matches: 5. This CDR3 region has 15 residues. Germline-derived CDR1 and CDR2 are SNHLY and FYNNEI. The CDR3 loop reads CASSVGTSRQETQYF. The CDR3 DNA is TGTGCCAGCAGTGTAGGGACTAGCAGACAAGAGACCCAGTACTTC.

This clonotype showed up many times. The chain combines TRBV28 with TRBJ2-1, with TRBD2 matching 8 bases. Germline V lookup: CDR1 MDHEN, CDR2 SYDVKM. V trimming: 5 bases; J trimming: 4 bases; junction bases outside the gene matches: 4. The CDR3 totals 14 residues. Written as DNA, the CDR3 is TGTGCCAGCAGTCGACTAGCGAAATACAATGAGCAGTTCTTC. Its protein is CASSRLAKYNEQFF.

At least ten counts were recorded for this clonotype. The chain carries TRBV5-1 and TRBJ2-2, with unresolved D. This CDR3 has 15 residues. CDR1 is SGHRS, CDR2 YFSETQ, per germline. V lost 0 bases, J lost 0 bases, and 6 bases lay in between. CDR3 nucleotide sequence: TGCGCCAGCAGCTTGGTTCAGACGAACACCGGGGAGCTGTTTTTT. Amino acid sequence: CASSLVQTNTGELFF.